This TCR beta chain was observed in a study of T cell responses to AZD1222 COVID-19 vaccine. Study conclusions and caveats: In all cases, repertoires were sampled only after the peak T cell response.

Germline CDR1 is LNHNV and CDR2 is YYDKDF (reference sequence). This CDR3 has 17 residues. V was clipped by 0 bases and J by 8 bases, with 19 bases between them. Using immunoSEQ multiplex PCR, the repertoire was profiled, and TCRdb retains in-frame clones only, with some absent. The sample contains some 80,000 clones, more than 70% of which appear only once. This clone was observed once. The antigen remains undetermined. The specimen was peripheral blood, collected 28 days after the second dose of the MenACWY control vaccine. This chain uses TRBV15 with TRBJ1-4; D gene unclear. The sequence derives from an adult who received the MenACWY meningococcal vaccine as a control. Written as DNA, the CDR3 is TGTGCCACCAGCAGAGATCCGACTCCCGCTGTCCTCGAAAAACTGTTTTTT. Protein product: CATSRDPTPAVLEKLFF.